Listed below are T cell receptor beta chains from one sample, sequenced in a study of CXCR3-negative and CXCR3-positive naive CD8 T cells. TCRdb re-called the 5' RACE reads and gives one entry per CDR3 protein, without DNA. The listing records 75,000 to 100,000 distinct CDR3 sequences. The sequenced sample consisted of naive CXCR3+ CD8+ T cells from blood. The receptors derive from a human donor in good health. Some clones in this sample may be carry-over from other donors' samples. The CDR3 runs from the conserved cysteine through the conserved F or W. Fields, in order: J gene, V gene, CDR3 protein.

J: TRBJ1-2
V: TRBV7-9
CDR3: CASNSAGSYGYTF

J: TRBJ1-1
V: TRBV29-1
CDR3: CTRRTMNTEAFF

J: TRBJ2-5
V: TRBV4-3
CDR3: CASSQEIFAGTGSPYQETQYF

J: TRBJ2-7
V: TRBV4-3
CDR3: CASSSRTGDEQYF

J: TRBJ2-7
V: TRBV13
CDR3: CASSLGGTAYEQYF

J: TRBJ1-3
V: TRBV4-3
CDR3: CASSQAVSSGNTIYF

J: TRBJ1-5
V: TRBV19
CDR3: CASWDSGYEGGYWVQPQHF

J: TRBJ2-7
V: TRBV4-1
CDR3: CASSRSGGLSYEQYF

J: TRBJ2-7
V: TRBV12-3/TRBV12-4
CDR3: CASSLSAASEQYF

J: TRBJ2-5
V: TRBV29-1
CDR3: CSVATTGGFQETQYF

J: TRBJ1-5
V: TRBV4-3
CDR3: CASSQDRALYSNQPQHF

J: TRBJ2-3
V: TRBV7-6
CDR3: CASSFPGQDFGGPQYF

J: TRBJ2-7
V: TRBV12-3/TRBV12-4
CDR3: CASSLRDLQYF

J: TRBJ2-5
V: TRBV27
CDR3: CASSLGGAYNEQYF

J: TRBJ2-7
V: TRBV7-9
CDR3: CASGHRDRLYEQYF

J: TRBJ2-7
V: TRBV27
CDR3: CASSSNGGDSPYEQYF

J: TRBJ2-7
V: TRBV5-1
CDR3: CASSDGTGVTDEQYF

J: TRBJ2-7
V: TRBV29-1
CDR3: CSVENGQGFFEQYF

J: TRBJ2-5
V: TRBV6-5
CDR3: CASSFGPSGQETQYF

J: TRBJ1-6
V: TRBV20-1
CDR3: CSARSWDGTNNSPLHF

J: TRBJ2-7
V: TRBV6-1
CDR3: CASRDRVRPYEQYF

J: TRBJ2-1
V: TRBV4-3
CDR3: CASSQGTGSGYNEQFF

J: TRBJ2-7
V: TRBV5-1
CDR3: CASRDSRGLFFEQYF

J: TRBJ2-7
V: TRBV27
CDR3: CASSSISSRRENYEQYF

J: TRBJ2-7
V: TRBV9
CDR3: CASSAGVGGRAYEQYF

J: TRBJ2-7
V: TRBV12-3/TRBV12-4
CDR3: CASTPTGYEQYF

J: TRBJ2-7
V: TRBV6-2/TRBV6-3
CDR3: CASSYPTLYEQYF

J: TRBJ2-7
V: TRBV10-3
CDR3: CAISEASGTYEQYF

J: TRBJ1-2
V: TRBV29-1
CDR3: CSVDPNYGYTF

J: TRBJ2-1
V: TRBV19
CDR3: CASSMPGGAYNEQFF

J: TRBJ2-7
V: TRBV5-6
CDR3: CASSGGLAGAHEQYF

J: TRBJ2-1
V: TRBV5-4
CDR3: CASSLATTGSDEQFF

J: TRBJ2-7
V: TRBV10-3
CDR3: CAISDLAGAVGYEQYF

J: TRBJ2-4
V: TRBV4-3
CDR3: CASSQEKGWAYENIQYF

J: TRBJ1-1
V: TRBV4-1
CDR3: CAGSQEAVAFF

J: TRBJ2-5
V: TRBV5-5
CDR3: CASSPGTILQETQYF

J: TRBJ2-7
V: TRBV30
CDR3: CAWSPGTGVNEQYF

J: TRBJ2-7
V: TRBV25-1
CDR3: CASSEYSLSYEQYF

J: TRBJ2-2
V: TRBV29-1
CDR3: CSVEAGGLSGELFF

J: TRBJ2-5
V: TRBV19
CDR3: CASRVSWAGGQETQYF

J: TRBJ2-7
V: TRBV4-1
CDR3: CASSHPGQGYEQYF

J: TRBJ2-3
V: TRBV13
CDR3: CASNHLVWGTDTQYF

J: TRBJ2-7
V: TRBV29-1
CDR3: CSVVNFGDVGEAEQYF

J: TRBJ2-1
V: TRBV11-2
CDR3: CASSLYGLAAYNEQFF

J: TRBJ2-5
V: TRBV6-4
CDR3: CASSEGQGGVETQYF

J: TRBJ2-1
V: TRBV7-9
CDR3: CASSPRTPGQINEQFF

J: TRBJ1-6
V: TRBV4-2
CDR3: CASSQDYASSYNSPLHF